This entry describes one T cell receptor (beta chain). The target antigen is unknown. This record belongs to a study of PD-L1 blockade in urothelial cancer. The overall study: Patients' histories included 0 to 3 prior chemotherapy regimens. Timepoints chosen for blood analysis were 3 weeks (second dose) and 6 weeks after treatment start. Study findings and constraints: Improved survival was predicted by pretreatment blood TCR clonality below the median.

V gave up 1 base and J gave up 2 bases, with 11 bases separating them. Germline V gene lookup returns CDR1 SGHVS and CDR2 FNYEAQ. CDR3 length: 15 amino acids. Sequenced by immunoSEQ multiplex PCR; TCRdb stores in-frame clones only, minus some. This sample has 50,000 or so clones, with around 88% found just once. For each patient, 1 to 8 samples were obtained, pretreatment and on-treatment. The TCR was taken from a man aged 55 to 70 with urothelial cancer. The specimen was PBMCs, collected around atezolizumab (anti-PD-L1) treatment. This chain connects TRBV7-6 to TRBJ2-5, with D unresolved. The CDR3 here is CASSLVTRLQETQYF. The CDR3 nucleotides read TGTGCCAGCAGCTTAGTGACCAGACTTCAAGAGACCCAGTACTTC.